The TCR beta chain described here comes from a study of cytomegalovirus exposure and HLA in healthy donors. Notes on the study in general: Some TCR beta chains (roughly 160 of them) were listed as cytomegalovirus-associated. One variant, a missense change in DCLRE1C, was linked in a later analysis to TCR beta V- and J-gene trimming. Presence/absence analysis assumed near-uniform sequencing depth across donors.

The PCR ran on 60 Vbeta and 13 Jbeta primers. TCRdb's copy holds only in-frame clones and misses some; the assay was immunoSEQ multiplex PCR. The sample holds about 160,000 clones; less than 90% are singletons and the top ten take around 1%. There are a few counts of this clone. The antigen remains unidentified. CDR1 MRHNA and CDR2 SNTAGT come from the germline V gene. This CDR3 spans 16 amino acids. V was clipped by 0 bases and J by 2 bases, with 12 bases between them. The origin of this receptor is a man aged 25-45 years in good health and CMV-seronegative. This chain uses TRBV6-4 with TRBJ2-3, with D perhaps matching TRBD2 (6 bases). Source material: PBMCs. The CDR3 spells CASSDSRDFSTDTQYF. The DNA for the CDR3 is TGTGCCAGCAGTGACTCGCGGGACTTTTCCACAGATACGCAGTATTTT.